The sequence of this T cell receptor (beta chain) was determined in a study of cytomegalovirus exposure and HLA in healthy donors. The CDR3 is 14 residues long. The V gene's germline CDR1 is SGHRS and CDR2 YFSETQ. The J segment lost 7 bases and the V segment lost 4 bases, leaving 8 bases of the junction unmatched. The study ran its PCR with 60 Vbeta and 13 Jbeta primers. Generated by immunoSEQ multiplex PCR, the TCRdb table keeps only in-frame clones and is missing some. The sample includes 100,000 or so clones, roughly 13% seen only once; the top ten take approximately 15%. Each of the donors was a healthy bone marrow donor.

The specimen was PBMCs. The chain links TRBV5-1 to TRBJ1-5; 7 nucleotides line up with TRBD1. The TCR was taken from a man aged 35 to 55 in good health and CMV-seropositive. The CDR3 loop reads CASSATGMTQPQHF. CDR3 nucleotides: TGCGCCAGCAGCGCGACAGGGATGACCCAGCCCCAGCATTTT.